Listed below are T cell receptor beta chains from one sample, sequenced in a study of regulatory T cells in long-lasting Graves disease. TCRdb re-called the multiplex PCR reads through MiXCR, storing one row per CDR3 protein. This table holds 500,000 or so distinct CDR3 sequences, 14% found once. These data were likewise used in another study, on T cells in Graves' hyperthyroidism and ophthalmopathy.

The material was peripheral blood mononuclear cells (PBMCs), obtained at new diagnosis, from a patient treated with antithyroid drugs. These receptors were obtained from a woman between 45 and 65 years old with Graves disease. CDR3s include the opening cysteine and the closing phenylalanine or tryptophan. The D gene is left open where the match is weak. Size is stated for part of the rows, as once, few or many counts, or as a class when the clone is expanded.

cdr3_aa: CASSPFLSGPVNTEAFF
cdr3_nt: TGTGCCAGCTCACCATTCCTTTCAGGGCCCGTGAACACTGAAGCTTTCTTT
v_call: TRBV18
clone_size: many
cdr3_length: 17
j_call: TRBJ1-1
d_call: .

cdr3_aa: CASSEYTGYYNEQFF
cdr3_nt: TGTGCCAGCAGTGAATATACGGGATACTACAATGAGCAGTTCTTC
v_call: TRBV25-1
clone_size: .
cdr3_length: 15
j_call: TRBJ2-1
d_call: .

cdr3_aa: CATSDFTGEDTQYF
cdr3_nt: TGTGCCACCAGTGATTTCACAGGAGAGGATACGCAGTATTTT
v_call: TRBV24-1
clone_size: .
cdr3_length: 14
j_call: TRBJ2-3
d_call: .

cdr3_aa: CASSISGIQETQYF
cdr3_nt: TGTGCCAGTAGTATATCCGGGATTCAAGAGACCCAGTACTTC
v_call: TRBV19
clone_size: few
cdr3_length: 14
j_call: TRBJ2-5
d_call: .

cdr3_aa: CASSIIGAQYF
cdr3_nt: TGTGCCAGCAGCATCATCGGTGCGCAGTACTTC
v_call: TRBV13
clone_size: few
cdr3_length: 11
j_call: TRBJ2-7
d_call: .

cdr3_aa: CASSVGQVGQPQHF
cdr3_nt: TGTGCCAGCAGCGTAGGACAGGTCGGGCAGCCCCAGCATTTT
v_call: TRBV9
clone_size: .
cdr3_length: 14
j_call: TRBJ1-5
d_call: .

cdr3_aa: CASSQSGTYEQYF
cdr3_nt: TGTGCCAGCAGCCAATCTGGGACCTACGAGCAGTACTTC
v_call: TRBV3-1
clone_size: many
cdr3_length: 13
j_call: TRBJ2-7
d_call: .

cdr3_aa: CASRPRDRPNTEAFF
cdr3_nt: TGTGCCAGCAGGCCCCGGGACAGGCCTAACACTGAAGCTTTCTTT
v_call: TRBV6-4
clone_size: .
cdr3_length: 15
j_call: TRBJ1-1
d_call: TRBD1

cdr3_aa: CETRLGGLAREQYF
cdr3_nt: TGTGAGACGCGGCTGGGGGGGCTAGCGAGGGAGCAGTACTTC
v_call: TRBV19
clone_size: few
cdr3_length: 14
j_call: TRBJ2-7
d_call: .

cdr3_aa: CASSLGVLDSLLYTF
cdr3_nt: TGTGCCAGCAGCTTAGGGGTGTTGGATTCGCTACTCTACACCTTC
v_call: TRBV11-2
clone_size: many
cdr3_length: 15
j_call: TRBJ1-2
d_call: .

cdr3_aa: CSASALAGNYEQYF
cdr3_nt: TGCAGTGCAAGCGCCCTAGCGGGAAATTACGAGCAGTACTTC
v_call: TRBV20-1
clone_size: .
cdr3_length: 14
j_call: TRBJ2-7
d_call: TRBD2

cdr3_aa: CASSLQGATYYEQYF
cdr3_nt: TGCGCCAGCAGCTTGCAGGGGGCAACATACTACGAGCAGTACTTC
v_call: TRBV5-1
clone_size: few
cdr3_length: 15
j_call: TRBJ2-7
d_call: TRBD1

cdr3_aa: CASSSPAGGLTGELFF
cdr3_nt: TGTGCCAGCAGTTCGCCAGCAGGGGGCCTCACCGGGGAGCTGTTTTTT
v_call: TRBV27
clone_size: .
cdr3_length: 16
j_call: TRBJ2-2
d_call: TRBD1

cdr3_aa: CASSLRIAEGDGGEAFF
cdr3_nt: TGCGCCAGCAGCCTAAGAATAGCAGAGGGGGACGGTGGTGAAGCTTTCTTT
v_call: TRBV5-1
clone_size: many
cdr3_length: 17
j_call: TRBJ1-1
d_call: .

cdr3_aa: CASSLGGKSNQPQHF
cdr3_nt: TGTGCCAGCAGTTTAGGGGGTAAAAGCAATCAGCCCCAGCATTTT
v_call: TRBV28
clone_size: .
cdr3_length: 15
j_call: TRBJ1-5
d_call: .

cdr3_aa: CASSLATSGSYDTQYF
cdr3_nt: TGCGCCAGCAGCTTGGCCACTAGCGGGTCCTACGATACGCAGTATTTT
v_call: TRBV5-1
clone_size: .
cdr3_length: 16
j_call: TRBJ2-3
d_call: TRBD2

cdr3_aa: CASSPVTGNHYGYTF
cdr3_nt: TGTGCCAGCTCACCAGTTACAGGGAATCACTATGGCTACACCTTC
v_call: TRBV18
clone_size: .
cdr3_length: 15
j_call: TRBJ1-2
d_call: .

cdr3_aa: CASSSARGVHEQFF
cdr3_nt: TGTGCCAGCAGTTCAGCGCGGGGGGTGCATGAGCAGTTCTTC
v_call: TRBV28
clone_size: many
cdr3_length: 14
j_call: TRBJ2-1
d_call: TRBD2

cdr3_aa: CASSLYSGGETYNEQFF
cdr3_nt: TGCGCCAGCAGCTTGTATTCAGGGGGCGAAACCTACAATGAGCAGTTCTTC
v_call: TRBV5-1
clone_size: few
cdr3_length: 17
j_call: TRBJ2-1
d_call: TRBD1

cdr3_aa: CASSESDRESYGYTF
cdr3_nt: TGTGCCAGCAGTGAATCGGACAGGGAGAGCTATGGCTACACCTTC
v_call: TRBV25-1
clone_size: .
cdr3_length: 15
j_call: TRBJ1-2
d_call: TRBD1

cdr3_aa: CASSLVWGANTEAFF
cdr3_nt: TGCGCCAGCAGCTTGGTTTGGGGGGCAAACACTGAAGCTTTCTTT
v_call: TRBV5-1
clone_size: many
cdr3_length: 15
j_call: TRBJ1-1
d_call: .

cdr3_aa: CASRGRAQETQYF
cdr3_nt: TGTGCCAGCAGGGGCAGGGCCCAAGAGACCCAGTACTTC
v_call: TRBV28
clone_size: many
cdr3_length: 13
j_call: TRBJ2-5
d_call: .

cdr3_aa: CASSQDLGRTNYEQYF
cdr3_nt: TGTGCCAGCAGCCAAGATTTGGGCAGGACAAACTACGAGCAGTACTTC
v_call: TRBV4-2
clone_size: many
cdr3_length: 16
j_call: TRBJ2-7
d_call: .

cdr3_aa: CASSPGGTWGLQFF
cdr3_nt: TGTGCCAGCAGTCCCGGGGGGACTTGGGGCCTCCAGTTCTTC
v_call: TRBV12-3/TRBV12-4
clone_size: many
cdr3_length: 14
j_call: TRBJ2-1
d_call: TRBD2

cdr3_aa: CASSLERATEAFF
cdr3_nt: TGTGCCAGCAGCTTGGAGAGGGCCACTGAAGCTTTCTTT
v_call: TRBV27
clone_size: many
cdr3_length: 13
j_call: TRBJ1-1
d_call: .

cdr3_aa: CASSLYQETNTEAFF
cdr3_nt: TGTGCCAGCAGTTTATATCAGGAGACGAACACTGAAGCTTTCTTT
v_call: TRBV28
clone_size: many
cdr3_length: 15
j_call: TRBJ1-1
d_call: .

cdr3_aa: CASSPGTSGRVFQETQYF
cdr3_nt: TGTGCCAGCAGCCCGGGGACTAGCGGGAGAGTATTCCAAGAGACCCAGTACTTC
v_call: TRBV7-3
clone_size: .
cdr3_length: 18
j_call: TRBJ2-5
d_call: TRBD2

cdr3_aa: CASSLPAGVRGNIQYF
cdr3_nt: TGTGCCAGCAGTTTACCGGCGGGAGTCCGAGGGAACATTCAGTACTTC
v_call: TRBV28
clone_size: many
cdr3_length: 16
j_call: TRBJ2-4
d_call: TRBD2

cdr3_aa: CASSTVAGALTDTQYF
cdr3_nt: TGTGCCAGCAGCACCGTAGCGGGAGCTCTCACAGATACGCAGTATTTT
v_call: TRBV7-2
clone_size: many
cdr3_length: 16
j_call: TRBJ2-3
d_call: TRBD2

cdr3_aa: CASRSLGTGVFTF
cdr3_nt: TGCGCCAGCAGGTCACTAGGCACAGGTGTTTTCACCTTC
v_call: TRBV4-1
clone_size: .
cdr3_length: 13
j_call: TRBJ1-2
d_call: .